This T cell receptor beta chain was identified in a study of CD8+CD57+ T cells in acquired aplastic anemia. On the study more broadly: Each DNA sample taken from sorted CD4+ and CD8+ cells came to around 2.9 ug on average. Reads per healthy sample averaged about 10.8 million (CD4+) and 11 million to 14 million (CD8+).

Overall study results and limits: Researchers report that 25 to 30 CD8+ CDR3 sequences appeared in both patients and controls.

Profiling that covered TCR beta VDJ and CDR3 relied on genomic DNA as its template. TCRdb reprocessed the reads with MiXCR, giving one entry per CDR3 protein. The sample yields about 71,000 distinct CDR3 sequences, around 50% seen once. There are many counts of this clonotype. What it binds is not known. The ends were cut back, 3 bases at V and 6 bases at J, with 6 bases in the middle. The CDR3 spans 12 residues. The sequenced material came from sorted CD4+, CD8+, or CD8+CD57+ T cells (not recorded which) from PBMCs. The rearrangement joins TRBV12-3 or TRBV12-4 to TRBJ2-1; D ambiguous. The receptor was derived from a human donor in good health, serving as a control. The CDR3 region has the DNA TGTGCCAGCAGTTTTCACCCCAATGAGCAGTTCTTC. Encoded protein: CASSFHPNEQFF.